This TCR beta chain was recorded in a study of early T cells in non-severe SARS-CoV-2 infection (dated by TCRdb to about 2021). For context, the study as a whole: Bulk RNA from unsorted whole blood was used for TCR sequencing, so alpha and beta chains could not be paired. Study-level results and caveats: VDJdb matching was skewed toward anti-spike CD8 responses, so virus-specific expansions were likely underestimated and private and CD4 specificities were missed.

Libraries were made using 5' RACE. TCRdb records NextSeq 500 as the sequencer. In the TCR library protocol, unique molecular identifiers were attached to individual cDNA molecules to correct for PCR bias and sequencing error. Both TCR alpha and beta chains were sequenced, and tight co-correlation was observed between alpha and beta sequence abundances in each sample. In the original analysis: Decombinator V4 was used to perform V gene, J gene and CDR3 annotation of TCR sequences. TCRs were defined as expanded if a significant change between any two time points was detected under a Poisson model with p below 0.0001. TCR abundances were normalised to the total number of TCRs sequenced per sample and expressed as counts per million. MAIT TCRs were defined by TRAV1-2 paired with TRAJ12, TRAJ20 or TRAJ33, and iNKT TCRs by TRAV10 paired with TRAJ18. VDJdb, accessed 1 November 2021, was searched for CMV, EBV and SARS-CoV-2 annotated TCRs, with TCRs annotated for multiple antigens excluded. TCRdb itself trimmed the public reads at Q25 with fastp, ran MiXCR and retained productive beta chains. Rows are unified per CDR3 protein, each entry keeping the most common DNA and genes. The V and J calls shown here were made by TCRdb, not taken from the authors' results. The sample data list 100,000 to 140,000 distinct CDR3 sequences, and around 10% of these were observed just once. Clones ranked in the top ten supply 6.5% to 8% of the sample.

Set within a cohort of healthcare workers in London, UK, this nested case-control study involved weekly PCR testing of nasopharyngeal swabs along with blood sampling. Healthcare workers were recruited during the week of the UK lockdown, between 23 and 31 March 2020, and followed weekly for up to roughly 16 weeks. This clonotype was observed a few times. No cognate antigen has been identified for it. It has no much larger one-base neighbor in the sample; base qualities were not kept. V is shortened by 8 bases, J by 3 bases, and the region joining them spans 17 bases. Taken from the germline V gene (reference sequence), the CDR1 and CDR2 loops are PRHDT and FYEKMQ. The CDR3 measures 15 amino acids from cysteine to phenylalanine. The entry retains the CDR3 DNA only, 45 bases that are in frame from base 1.

The clonotype was recovered from an adult who was a healthcare worker with PCR-confirmed SARS-CoV-2 infection or an uninfected control (not recorded which). Sequencing input: whole blood. Recombination joined TRBV13 with TRBJ1-5; TRBD1 is a weak D gene call, 6 bases matching. The CDR3 has the sequence CASVLIGTLNQPQHF. The sequenced DNA is TGTGCCAGCGTGTTAATCGGGACACTCAATCAGCCCCAGCATTTT.